This T cell receptor beta chain was profiled in a study of OX40 agonist ivuxolimab in advanced cancers. Across the study: Partial responses occurred in three patients (one hepatocellular carcinoma, two cutaneous melanoma). Overall study findings and caveats: Clones of CD4+ and CD8+ blood T cells grew by week 6 at doses of 0.1 to 3.0 mg/kg.

This table comes from immunoSEQ multiplex PCR, and its TCRdb copy is limited to in-frame clones, with some not included. The table includes tens of thousands of clones, more than 70% detected once. This CDR3 has 16 amino acids. Germline CDR1 and CDR2: SGHTA and FQGNSA. V lost 1 base, J lost 8 bases, and 10 bases stayed unmatched. Points on this clone: The target antigen is unknown.

At cycle 4 day 1, cycle 7 day 1, and baseline, blood was sampled. The sequence was obtained from an adult with an advanced solid tumor such as melanoma, head and neck, liver or kidney cancer. The source material was CD4+ or CD8+ T cells sorted from blood, sampled in a trial of the OX40 agonist ivuxolimab. V is TRBV7-2 and J is TRBJ1-2; 10 nucleotides align to TRBD1. CDR3 sequence (DNA): TGTGCCAGCAGCTTAGACTTTGGGACAGGGGCGCGGGGCTACACCTTC. Residues: CASSLDFGTGARGYTF.